The TCR beta chain under discussion was sequenced for a study of blood T cell repertoires in COVID-19 (dated by TCRdb to about 2020). About the full investigation: Collaborator samples came from the United States, Italy and Spain and covered acute and convalescent phases of COVID-19. A de-identified subject ID, COVID-19 status, age in years and sex were almost always included in the sample metadata. The repertoires were released in a freely available public database meant as a resource for research on the immune response to SARS-CoV-2. Where available, HLA class I and class II types were obtained from metadata supplied by the sample provider rather than from assay-based typing. The prospective study material was composed of cDNA or gDNA derived from T cells, B-cell-depleted T cells, or PBMCs. Samples were obtained from the ongoing ImmuneRACE study (first 160 participants) and from roughly 1,300 subjects provided by 6 global collaborators. The dataset comprised deeply sampled blood TCRbeta repertoires from subjects exposed to, actively infected with, or recovered from COVID-19. Results and caveats for the whole study, not just this receptor: Clinical and demographic metadata were provided uncurated, with the amount varying by source and participant.

Enrolling through a virtual design, the prospective study's participants ranged in age from roughly 18 to 89 years and lived across 24 United States geographic areas. In the prospective study, participants were assigned to cohorts based on the clinical history participants reported in a screening survey and a study questionnaire. A participant counted as exposed if, within 2 weeks of entering the study, that participant had been in contact with someone who had a PCR-confirmed or clinician-diagnosed COVID-19 case. Each participant in the prospective study had whole blood, serum and a nasopharyngeal or oropharyngeal swab collected by mobile phlebotomists. Participants in the prospective study had the option to provide additional blood draws and questionnaires over an approximately 2-month period. Prospective study blood samples were shipped either frozen or at room temperature before DNA extraction.

For CDR1 and CDR2, the germline V gene (reference sequence) lists SEHNR and FQNEAQ. V gives up 5 bases and J gives up 4 bases, and the segment between their germline ends measures 17 bases. Inclusive of the bounding cysteine and phenylalanine, the CDR3 is 15 residues long. CDR3 DNA only is kept here, 45 bases in frame from base 1. The immunoSEQ Assay, a bias-controlled multiplex PCR, was used to amplify TCRbeta CDR3 regions from genomic DNA. The authors' analysis ran thus. The number of nucleated cells in each sample was estimated by amplification of reference gene primers within the assay. To quantify the absolute abundance of each unique TCRbeta CDR3 rearrangement, sequence reads were collapsed and filtered. For each sample, productive Simpson clonality was calculated as the square root of Simpson's diversity index across productive rearrangements. The immuneACCESS repertoire file appears here via TCRdb, limited to in-frame rearrangements. These files lack a portion of the clones; in checked studies, under half of the deficit traces to unresolved V genes, and the cause of the others is not known. Clone size and V and J calls were adopted from that table, with D and trimming inferred from the DNA. For this sample there are a few hundred thousand clones; roughly 90% appear just once. Of the sample, over 0.9% falls within the top ten clones.

A note on this clone: The specificity of this receptor is unknown. Per-base quality was not reported, and no clone a single base away is much larger than it.

The sequence links TRBV7-9 to TRBJ1-2; the D gene cannot be named for sure. The sequence was collected from a woman in her thirties who had been exposed to COVID-19. Material: PBMCs or T cells enriched from blood (not recorded which). For the CDR3, the sequence is CASSISGPAGYGYTF. The DNA sequence is TGTGCCAGCAGCATTTCGGGCCCGGCGGGCTATGGCTACACCTTC.